This T cell receptor beta chain is drawn from a study of blood T cell repertoires in COVID-19. About the research overall: Acute and convalescent COVID-19 specimens originated in the United States, Italy and Spain. T cells, B-cell-depleted T cells, or PBMCs provided the cDNA or gDNA that served as material.

The CDR3 has 10 amino acids. The V segment lost 6 bases and the J segment 8 bases; nucleotides outside the gene matches: 2. Germline V gene lookup returns CDR1 GTSNPN and CDR2 SVGIG (reference sequence). Authors' processing steps: By means of reference gene primer amplification, nucleated cell counts were estimated. Using immunoSEQ multiplex PCR, the repertoire was profiled, and TCRdb retains in-frame clones only, with some absent. V and J calls and clone size are given by that table; D and trimming were obtained from the DNA. The sample shows about 27,000 clones, roughly 80% of them seen only once. The sequenced sample consisted of peripheral blood. The TCR originated in a woman of 80 years or more with acute or convalescent COVID-19. The chain carries TRBV30 and TRBJ1-1, with 8 bases aligning to TRBD1. CDR3 residues: CACHRGEAFF. The CDR3, as DNA: TGTGCCTGCCACAGGGGGGAAGCTTTCTTT.